A selection of T cell receptor beta chains follows, all from one sample in a study of T cell repertoires in ileal Crohn's disease. Some clones are missing from TCRdb's copy, which holds only in-frame ones; the method was immunoSEQ multiplex PCR. The table includes several thousand clones, 75% to 90% detected once. The source material was ileal tissue. The receptors originated from an adult with Crohn's disease. The CDR3 runs from the conserved cysteine through the conserved F or W. The D gene is left open where the match is weak. Not every row has a clone size; where given, it reads once, few, many or a size class.

V	D	J	size	CDR3	DNA
TRBV28	.	TRBJ2-1	.	CASSRRGAGSYGQFF	TGTGCCAGCAGCCGTCGGGGGGCAGGCTCTTACGGGCAGTTCTTC
TRBV28	.	TRBJ1-3	.	CASSLIGSHRAGNTIYF	TGTGCCAGCAGTTTAATAGGGAGTCACCGAGCTGGAAACACCATATATTTT
TRBV6-1	TRBD1	TRBJ2-7	once	CASSEGTGKLYEQYF	TGTGCCAGCAGTGAAGGGACAGGGAAACTCTACGAGCAGTACTTC
TRBV5-1	TRBD1	TRBJ2-7	.	CASSSSGTGGYEQYF	TGCGCCAGCAGCTCATCCGGGACAGGGGGCTACGAGCAGTACTTC
TRBV5-5	.	TRBJ2-7	.	CASTRGGSTGAYEQYF	TGTGCCAGCACCCGAGGAGGATCTACAGGAGCCTACGAGCAGTACTTC
TRBV9	.	TRBJ2-7	.	CASSVSGQGGDEQYF	TGTGCCAGCAGCGTATCTGGGCAGGGGGGCGACGAGCAGTACTTC
TRBV5-4	.	TRBJ2-7	.	CASSGIYEQYF	TGTGCCAGCAGCGGGATATACGAGCAGTACTTC
TRBV19	.	TRBJ1-1	.	CASTSGAGSNTEAFF	TGTGCCAGTACCAGTGGGGCAGGATCGAACACTGAAGCTTTCTTT
TRBV10-3	TRBD2	TRBJ2-3	.	CAISERGDSGEITDTQYF	TGTGCCATCAGTGAGCGGGGCGACAGCGGGGAGATCACAGATACGCAGTATTTT
TRBV7-8	TRBD1	TRBJ2-2	.	CASRWGQGYTGELFF	TGTGCCAGCAGATGGGGACAGGGTTACACCGGGGAGCTGTTTTTT
TRBV15	.	TRBJ2-7	.	CATSREPEREQYF	TGTGCCACCAGCAGAGAACCCGAGCGGGAGCAGTACTTC
TRBV29-1	.	TRBJ1-2	.	CSVQGGYSNYGYTF	TGCAGCGTTCAAGGGGGATATTCTAACTATGGCTACACCTTC
TRBV7-6	.	TRBJ1-3	.	CASSHSEQAQGSGNTIYF	TGTGCCAGCAGCCACTCAGAACAGGCCCAGGGATCTGGAAACACCATATATTTT
TRBV27	TRBD1	TRBJ2-1	.	CASSSRTGAILLGEQFF	TGTGCCAGCAGTTCTCGGACAGGGGCTATACTACTGGGTGAGCAGTTCTTC
TRBV27	TRBD1	TRBJ1-2	.	CASSITAGQGGGYTF	TGTGCCAGCAGTATTACCGCGGGACAGGGGGGAGGCTACACCTTC
TRBV19	.	TRBJ2-3	once	CASKGGGGFSTDTQYF	TGTGCCAGTAAAGGGGGCGGGGGCTTCAGCACAGATACGCAGTATTTT
TRBV5-6	TRBD1	TRBJ1-2	.	CASSLEGQGNYGYTF	TGTGCCAGCAGCTTGGAGGGACAGGGAAACTATGGCTACACCTTC
TRBV28	.	TRBJ1-5	.	CASRHPQGLGNQPQHF	TGTGCCAGCAGGCACCCACAGGGACTTGGCAATCAGCCCCAGCATTTT
TRBV30	TRBD1	TRBJ1-2	.	CAWSIYTAGTGTGYTF	TGTGCCTGGAGTATATACACCGCCGGGACAGGGACTGGCTACACCTTC
TRBV7-2	TRBD1	TRBJ1-3	.	CASSPRQGSGNTIYF	TGTGCCAGCAGCCCCAGACAGGGTTCTGGAAACACCATATATTTT
TRBV27	.	TRBJ2-7	.	CASSPSEGPRPYEQYF	TGTGCCAGCAGTCCCTCCGAAGGGCCCCGGCCCTACGAGCAGTACTTC
TRBV6-6	.	TRBJ1-2	.	CASSYATANYGYTF	TGTGCCAGCAGTTACGCGACAGCTAACTATGGCTACACCTTC
TRBV4-1	TRBD1	TRBJ2-3	.	CASSQRDRGGVADTQYF	TGCGCCAGCAGCCAACGGGACAGGGGAGGTGTCGCAGATACGCAGTATTTT
TRBV6-5	.	TRBJ2-4	few	CASSPPGVDIQYF	TGTGCCAGCAGTCCCCCTGGGGTAGACATTCAGTACTTC
TRBV4-3	.	TRBJ1-2	few	CASSLTDGNYGYTF	TGCGCCAGCAGCCTCACGGACGGGAACTATGGCTACACCTTC
TRBV19	.	TRBJ2-1	.	CASRGKKGILDNEQFF	TGTGCCAGTAGGGGGAAAAAGGGCATTCTGGACAATGAGCAGTTCTTC
TRBV29-1	.	TRBJ1-2	.	CSSMDAYGYTF	TGCAGCTCCATGGACGCCTATGGCTACACCTTC
TRBV10-3	.	TRBJ1-6	.	CAIMGGGVGSPLHF	TGTGCCATCATGGGAGGGGGAGTTGGTTCACCCCTCCACTTT
TRBV19	.	TRBJ1-3	.	CASGKGGTGNTIYF	TGTGCCAGCGGGAAAGGGGGGACTGGAAACACCATATATTTT
TRBV28	.	TRBJ2-5	.	CASSQGFLETQYF	TGTGCCAGCAGTCAGGGGTTCTTGGAGACCCAGTACTTC
TRBV5-4	.	TRBJ2-1	.	CASSHQTGTHYNEQFF	TGTGCCAGCAGTCATCAAACCGGGACACACTATAATGAGCAGTTCTTC
TRBV7-2	.	TRBJ2-7	.	CASSASREYEQYF	TGTGCCAGCAGCGCAAGCAGGGAATACGAGCAGTACTTC
TRBV25-1	.	TRBJ1-5	.	CASSDGGGPFSNQPQHF	TGTGCCAGCAGTGACGGGGGGGGGCCGTTTAGCAATCAGCCCCAGCATTTT
TRBV28	.	TRBJ2-7	.	CASTSGVGEQYF	TGTGCCAGCACGTCAGGGGTGGGGGAGCAGTACTTC
TRBV7-8	.	TRBJ1-1	.	CASSPLVAGADTEAFF	TGTGCCAGCAGCCCTCTCGTGGCAGGGGCAGACACTGAAGCTTTCTTT
TRBV7-2	.	TRBJ1-5	few	CASSVRGHQPQHF	TGTGCCAGCAGCGTACGGGGGCATCAGCCCCAGCATTTT
TRBV30	.	TRBJ1-5	.	CAWSPGNQPQHF	TGTGCCTGGAGCCCCGGGAATCAGCCCCAGCATTTT
TRBV2	TRBD1	TRBJ1-2	.	CASSFLDRAGGYTF	TGTGCCAGCAGTTTTTTGGACAGGGCGGGGGGCTACACCTTC
TRBV4-2	TRBD1	TRBJ1-1	.	CASSQDLGTGGTEAFF	TGTGCCAGCAGCCAAGATTTAGGAACAGGGGGCACTGAAGCTTTCTTT
TRBV27	.	TRBJ1-1	.	CASSLTPGSNTEAFF	TGTGCCAGCAGTTTAACTCCAGGGTCAAACACTGAAGCTTTCTTT
TRBV7-9	.	TRBJ2-3	.	CASSPVATDTQYF	TGTGCCAGCAGCCCTGTCGCCACAGATACGCAGTATTTT
TRBV7-2	.	TRBJ1-5	.	CASSSMGANNQPQHF	TGTGCCAGCAGTTCTATGGGGGCTAACAATCAGCCCCAGCATTTT
TRBV27	.	TRBJ2-7	few	CASSEREWYEQYF	TGTGCCAGCAGTGAACGGGAGTGGTACGAGCAGTACTTC
TRBV7-2	TRBD1	TRBJ2-3	.	CASSRTGTGRTDTQYF	TGTGCCAGCAGCAGGACCGGGACAGGGAGGACAGATACGCAGTATTTT
TRBV18	TRBD2	TRBJ2-2	.	CASSLQTSGYANTGELFF	TGTGCCAGCTCACTCCAGACTAGCGGGTACGCGAACACCGGGGAGCTGTTTTTT
TRBV28	.	TRBJ1-1	.	CASSVLPGTMNTEAFF	TGTGCCAGCAGTGTGTTACCCGGGACAATGAACACTGAAGCTTTCTTT
TRBV10-2	.	TRBJ2-7	.	CASSEDAGEQYF	TGCGCCAGCAGTGAGGACGCAGGCGAGCAGTACTTC
TRBV6-5	.	TRBJ1-1	.	CASSYGLTEAFF	TGTGCCAGCAGTTACGGTCTCACTGAAGCTTTCTTT
TRBV4-3	.	TRBJ2-1	.	CASSQEQGTYNEQFF	TGCGCCAGCAGCCAAGAGCAGGGGACCTACAATGAGCAGTTCTTC